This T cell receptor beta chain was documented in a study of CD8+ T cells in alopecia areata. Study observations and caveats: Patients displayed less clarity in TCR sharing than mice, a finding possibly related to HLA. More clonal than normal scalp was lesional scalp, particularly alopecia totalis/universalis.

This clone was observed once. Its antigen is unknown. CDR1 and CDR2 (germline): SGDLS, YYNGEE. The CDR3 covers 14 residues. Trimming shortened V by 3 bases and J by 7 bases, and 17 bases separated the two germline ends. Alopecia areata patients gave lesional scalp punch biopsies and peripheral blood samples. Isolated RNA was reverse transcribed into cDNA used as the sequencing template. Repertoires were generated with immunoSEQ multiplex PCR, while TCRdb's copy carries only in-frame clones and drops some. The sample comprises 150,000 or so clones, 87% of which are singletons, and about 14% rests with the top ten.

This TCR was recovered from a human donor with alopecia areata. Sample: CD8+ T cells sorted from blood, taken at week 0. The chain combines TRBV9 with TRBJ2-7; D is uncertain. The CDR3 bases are TGTGCCAGCAGCGCGGGCCCCAACGAGTGGGAGCAGTACTTC. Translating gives CASSAGPNEWEQYF.